This T cell receptor beta chain is from a study of CD8+ T cells in alopecia areata. Study overall: It was 6 to 18 months of tofacitinib, and then there were 6 months off drug. Findings and caveats of the study: Lesional scalp, notably in alopecia totalis/universalis, had clonality above that of normal scalp.

cDNA reverse transcribed from extracted RNA served as the sequencing template. Assay used: immunoSEQ multiplex PCR; TCRdb lists only in-frame clones, some missing. The sample carries more than 200,000 clones, roughly two thirds recorded once. This clone appeared a few times. Its specificity is unknown. CDR3 length equals 13 residues. Trimming pared 5 bases from V and 7 bases from J, leaving 14 bases between. Looked up from germline, CDR1 is SQVTM and CDR2 is ANQGSEA. This TCR was recovered from a human donor with alopecia areata. Sequences were derived from CD4+ T cells sorted from blood, sampled at week 0. V is TRBV29-1 and J is TRBJ2-2; possible D gene TRBD1, 5 bases. The CDR3 region is CSVRVGAGGELFF. CDR3 bases: TGCAGCGTTCGGGTTGGGGCCGGCGGGGAGCTGTTTTTT.